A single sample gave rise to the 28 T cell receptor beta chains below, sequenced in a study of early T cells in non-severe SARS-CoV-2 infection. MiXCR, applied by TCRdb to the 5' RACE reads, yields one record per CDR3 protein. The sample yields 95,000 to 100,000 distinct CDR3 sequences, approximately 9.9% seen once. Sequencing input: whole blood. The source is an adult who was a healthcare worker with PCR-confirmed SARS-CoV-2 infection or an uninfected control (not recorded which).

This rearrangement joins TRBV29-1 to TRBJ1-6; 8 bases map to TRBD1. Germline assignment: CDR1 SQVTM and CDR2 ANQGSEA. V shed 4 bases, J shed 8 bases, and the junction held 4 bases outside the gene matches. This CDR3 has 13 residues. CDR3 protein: CSVGQGSDSPLHF. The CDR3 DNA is TGCAGCGTTGGACAGGGGAGTGATTCACCCCTCCACTTT.

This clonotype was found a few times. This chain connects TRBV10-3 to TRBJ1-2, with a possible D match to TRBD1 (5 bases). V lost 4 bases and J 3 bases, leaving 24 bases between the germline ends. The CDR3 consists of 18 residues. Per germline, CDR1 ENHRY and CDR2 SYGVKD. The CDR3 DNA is TGTGCCATCAGTGGATCCGTTTTTAAACAGGTCGATGACTATGGCTACACCTTC. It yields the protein CAISGSVFKQVDDYGYTF.

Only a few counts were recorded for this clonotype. In DNA, the CDR3 is TGTGCCAGCAGTGCCAACAGGGCAGCTAATGAAAAACTGTTTTTT. This codes for CASSANRAANEKLFF. The chain employs TRBV12-3 or TRBV12-4 and TRBJ1-4, with D possibly TRBD1 on 6 matching bases. The CDR3 extends over 15 amino acids. The ends were cut back, 5 bases at V and 3 bases at J, with 13 bases in the middle.

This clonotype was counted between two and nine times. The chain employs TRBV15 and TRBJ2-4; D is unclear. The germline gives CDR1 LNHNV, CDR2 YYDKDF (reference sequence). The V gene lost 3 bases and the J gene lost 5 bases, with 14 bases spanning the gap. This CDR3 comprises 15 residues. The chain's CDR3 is CATSREGQAQNIQYF. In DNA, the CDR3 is TGTGCCACCAGCAGGGAAGGGCAGGCCCAAAACATTCAGTACTTC.

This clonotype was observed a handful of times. CDR3 region: CASSPPRGMNTEAFF. The CDR3 coding sequence is TGTGCCAGCAGCCCCCCGCGGGGAATGAACACTGAAGCTTTCTTT. V gene TRBV28 combines with J gene TRBJ1-1; D unclear. There are 15 residues in the CDR3. Trimming removed 6 bases from V and 0 bases from J, with 14 bases in between. The germline CDR1 and CDR2 sequences are MDHEN and SYDVKM.

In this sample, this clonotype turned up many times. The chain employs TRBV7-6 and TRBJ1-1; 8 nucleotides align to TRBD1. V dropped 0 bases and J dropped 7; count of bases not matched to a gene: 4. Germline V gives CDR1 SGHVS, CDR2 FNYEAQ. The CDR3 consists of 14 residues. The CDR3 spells CASSLAQGANEAFF. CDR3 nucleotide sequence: TGTGCCAGCAGCTTAGCGCAGGGGGCCAATGAAGCTTTCTTT.

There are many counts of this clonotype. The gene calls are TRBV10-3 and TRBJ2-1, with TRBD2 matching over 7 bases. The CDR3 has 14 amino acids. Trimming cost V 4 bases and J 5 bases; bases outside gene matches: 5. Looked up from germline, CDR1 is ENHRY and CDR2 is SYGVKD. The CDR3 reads CAISGQRGNNEQFF. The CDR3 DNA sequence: TGTGCCATCAGTGGGCAGCGGGGTAACAATGAGCAGTTCTTC.

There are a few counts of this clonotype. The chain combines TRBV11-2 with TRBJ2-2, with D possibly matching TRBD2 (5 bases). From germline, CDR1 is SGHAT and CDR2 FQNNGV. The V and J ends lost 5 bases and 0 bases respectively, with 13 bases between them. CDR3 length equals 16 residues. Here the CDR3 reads CASSQAGSSNTGELFF. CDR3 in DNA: TGTGCCAGCAGCCAGGCGGGTTCTTCGAACACCGGGGAGCTGTTTTTT.

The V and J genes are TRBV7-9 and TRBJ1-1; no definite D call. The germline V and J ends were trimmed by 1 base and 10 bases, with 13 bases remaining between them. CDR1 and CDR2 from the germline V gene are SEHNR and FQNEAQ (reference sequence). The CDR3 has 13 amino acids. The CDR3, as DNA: TGTGCCAGCAGCTTAGGGGCAGGATACCCAGCTTTCTTT. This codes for CASSLGAGYPAFF.

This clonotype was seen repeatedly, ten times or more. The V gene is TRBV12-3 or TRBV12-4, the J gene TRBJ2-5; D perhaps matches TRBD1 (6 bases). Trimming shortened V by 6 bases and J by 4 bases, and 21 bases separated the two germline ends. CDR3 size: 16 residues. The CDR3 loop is CASSPLGAPQGETQYF. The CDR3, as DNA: TGTGCCAGCAGCCCTTTGGGGGCCCCCCAGGGAGAGACCCAGTACTTC.

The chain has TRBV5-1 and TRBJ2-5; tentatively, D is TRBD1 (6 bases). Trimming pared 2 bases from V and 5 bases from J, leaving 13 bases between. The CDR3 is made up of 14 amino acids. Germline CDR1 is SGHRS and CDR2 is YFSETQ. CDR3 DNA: TGCGCCAGCAGCTTCGGACAGCTTAGGGAGACCCAGTACTTC. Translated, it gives CASSFGQLRETQYF. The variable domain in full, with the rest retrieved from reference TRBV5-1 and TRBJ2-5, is KAGVTQTPRYLIKTRGQQVTLSCSPISGHRSVSWYQQTPGQGLQFLFEYFSETQRNKGNFPGRFSGRQFSNSRSEMNVSTLELGDSALYLCASSFGQLRETQYFGPGTRLLVL.

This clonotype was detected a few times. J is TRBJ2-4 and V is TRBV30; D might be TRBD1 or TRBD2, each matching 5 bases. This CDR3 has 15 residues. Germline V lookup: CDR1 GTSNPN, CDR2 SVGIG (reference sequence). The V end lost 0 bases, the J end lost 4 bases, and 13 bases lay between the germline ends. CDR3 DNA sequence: TGTGCCTGGAGTGTACAACGAGAGGGGAAAAACATTCAGTACTTC. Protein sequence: CAWSVQREGKNIQYF.

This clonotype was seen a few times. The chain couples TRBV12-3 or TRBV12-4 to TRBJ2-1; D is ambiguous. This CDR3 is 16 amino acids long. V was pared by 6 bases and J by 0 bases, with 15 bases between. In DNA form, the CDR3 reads TGTGCCAGCAGCCCCGCCGTGTCCACCTCCTACAATGAGCAGTTCTTC. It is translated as CASSPAVSTSYNEQFF.

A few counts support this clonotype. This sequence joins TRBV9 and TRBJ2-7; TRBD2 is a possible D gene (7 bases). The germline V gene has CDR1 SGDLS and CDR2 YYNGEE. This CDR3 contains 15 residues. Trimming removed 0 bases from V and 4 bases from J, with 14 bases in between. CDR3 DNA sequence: TGTGCCAGCAGCGTAGATACGGGGGGCTCTTACGAGCAGTACTTC. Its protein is CASSVDTGGSYEQYF.

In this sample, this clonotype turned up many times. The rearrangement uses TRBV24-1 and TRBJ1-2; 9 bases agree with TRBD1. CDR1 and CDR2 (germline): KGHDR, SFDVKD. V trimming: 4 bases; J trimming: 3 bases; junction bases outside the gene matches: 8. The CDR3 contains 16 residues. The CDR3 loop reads CATSDGRQGGDYGYTF. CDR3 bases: TGTGCCACCAGTGACGGAAGACAGGGGGGCGACTATGGCTACACCTTC.

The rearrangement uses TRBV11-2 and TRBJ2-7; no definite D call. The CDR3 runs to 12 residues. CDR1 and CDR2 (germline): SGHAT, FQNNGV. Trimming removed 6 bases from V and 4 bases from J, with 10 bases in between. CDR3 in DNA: TGTGCCAGCAGTGTAGTCAGTTACGAGCAGTACTTC. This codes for CASSVVSYEQYF.

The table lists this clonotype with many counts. CDR3 sequence reads: CASSLTGANYGYTF. The CDR3 nucleotides read TGTGCCAGCTCACTCACAGGGGCTAACTATGGCTACACCTTC. The genes are TRBV18 and TRBJ1-2, with 7 bases aligning to TRBD1. The V gene's germline CDR1 is KGHSH and CDR2 LQKENI. J gave up 0 bases and V 4 bases, and 2 bases lay outside the gene matches. The CDR3 consists of 14 residues.

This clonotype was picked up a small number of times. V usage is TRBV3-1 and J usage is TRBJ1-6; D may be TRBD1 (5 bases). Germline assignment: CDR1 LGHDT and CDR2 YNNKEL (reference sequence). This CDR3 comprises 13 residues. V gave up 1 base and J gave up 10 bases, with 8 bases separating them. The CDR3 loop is CASSQGKGSPLHF. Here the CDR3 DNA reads TGTGCCAGCAGCCAAGGAAAGGGGTCACCCCTCCACTTT.

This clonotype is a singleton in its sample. The CDR3 nucleotides are TGTGCCAGCAGCCAAGCCCGGGGAGGCTACGAGCAGTACTTC. It yields the protein CASSQARGGYEQYF. The V gene is TRBV4-2, the J gene TRBJ2-7; tentatively, D is TRBD2 (6 bases). This CDR3 has 14 amino acids. Germline CDR1 reads LGHNA; CDR2 reads YNFKEQ. The V end was cut by 1 base, the J end by 3 bases, with 10 bases between.

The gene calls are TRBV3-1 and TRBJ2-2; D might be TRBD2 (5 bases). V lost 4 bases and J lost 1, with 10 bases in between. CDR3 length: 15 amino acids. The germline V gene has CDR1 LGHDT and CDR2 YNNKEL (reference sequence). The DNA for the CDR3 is TGTGCCAGCAGCCCGGACTTTTTGAACACCGGGGAGCTGTTTTTT. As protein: CASSPDFLNTGELFF.

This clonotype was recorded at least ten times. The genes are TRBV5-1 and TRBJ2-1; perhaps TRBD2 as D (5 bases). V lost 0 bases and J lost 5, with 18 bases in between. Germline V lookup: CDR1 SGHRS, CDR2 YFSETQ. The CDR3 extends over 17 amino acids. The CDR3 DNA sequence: TGCGCCAGCAGCTTGGGTCCCGTTCGGGGTTTGAACAATGAGCAGTTCTTC. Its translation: CASSLGPVRGLNNEQFF. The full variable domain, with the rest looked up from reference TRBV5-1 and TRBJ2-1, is KAGVTQTPRYLIKTRGQQVTLSCSPISGHRSVSWYQQTPGQGLQFLFEYFSETQRNKGNFPGRFSGRQFSNSRSEMNVSTLELGDSALYLCASSLGPVRGLNNEQFFGPGTRLTVL.

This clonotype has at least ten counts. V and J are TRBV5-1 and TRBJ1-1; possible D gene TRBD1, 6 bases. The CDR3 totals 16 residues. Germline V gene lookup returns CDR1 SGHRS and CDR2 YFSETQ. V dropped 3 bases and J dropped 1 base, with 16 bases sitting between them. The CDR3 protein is CASSSSGGGTNTEAFF. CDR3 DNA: TGCGCCAGCAGCTCGTCAGGAGGGGGGACGAACACTGAAGCTTTCTTT.

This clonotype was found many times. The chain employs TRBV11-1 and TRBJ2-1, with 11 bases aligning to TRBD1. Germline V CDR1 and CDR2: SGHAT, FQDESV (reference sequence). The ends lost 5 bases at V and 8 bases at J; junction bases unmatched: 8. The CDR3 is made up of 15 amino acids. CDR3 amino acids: CASSPRTGGIDEQFF. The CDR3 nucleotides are TGTGCCAGCAGCCCTCGGACAGGGGGCATCGATGAGCAGTTCTTC.

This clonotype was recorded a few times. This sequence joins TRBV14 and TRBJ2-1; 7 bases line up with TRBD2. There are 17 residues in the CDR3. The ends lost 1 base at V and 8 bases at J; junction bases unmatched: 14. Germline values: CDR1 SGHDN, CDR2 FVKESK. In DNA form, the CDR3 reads TGTGCCAGCAGCCAAGGACGGGACTATCTTTCGCTGGATGAGCAGTTCTTC. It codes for CASSQGRDYLSLDEQFF. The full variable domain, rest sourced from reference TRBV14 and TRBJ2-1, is EAGVTQFPSHSVIEKGQTVTLRCDPISGHDNLYWYRRVMGKEIKFLLHFVKESKQDESGMPNNRFLAERTGGTYSTLKVQPAELEDSGVYFCASSQGRDYLSLDEQFFGPGTRLTVL.

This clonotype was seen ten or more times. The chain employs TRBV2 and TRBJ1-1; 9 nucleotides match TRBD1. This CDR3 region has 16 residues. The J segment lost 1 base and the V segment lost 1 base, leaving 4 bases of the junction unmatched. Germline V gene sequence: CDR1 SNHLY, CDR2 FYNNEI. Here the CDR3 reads CASSEGTGDGNTEAFF. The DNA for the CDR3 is TGTGCCAGCAGTGAAGGGACAGGGGACGGGAACACTGAAGCTTTCTTT.

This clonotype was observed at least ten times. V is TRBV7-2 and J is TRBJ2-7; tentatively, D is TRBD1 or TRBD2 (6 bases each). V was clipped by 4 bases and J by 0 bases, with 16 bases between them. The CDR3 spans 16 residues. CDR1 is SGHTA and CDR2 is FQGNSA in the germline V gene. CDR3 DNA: TGTGCCAGCAGCTCGGGACGAGGGGGGACCTCCTACGAGCAGTACTTC. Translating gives CASSSGRGGTSYEQYF. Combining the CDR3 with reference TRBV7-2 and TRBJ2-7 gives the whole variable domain GAGVSQSPSNKVTEKGKDVELRCDPISGHTALYWYRQSLGQGLEFLIYFQGNSAPDKSGLPSDRFSAERTGGSVSTLTIQRTQQEDSAVYLCASSSGRGGTSYEQYFGPGTRLTVT.

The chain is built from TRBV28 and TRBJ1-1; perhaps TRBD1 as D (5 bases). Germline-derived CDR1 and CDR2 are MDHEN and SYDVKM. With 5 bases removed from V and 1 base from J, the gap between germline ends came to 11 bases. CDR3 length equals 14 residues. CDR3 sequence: CASSAGQANTEAFF. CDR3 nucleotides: TGTGCCAGCAGTGCAGGGCAGGCGAACACTGAAGCTTTCTTT.

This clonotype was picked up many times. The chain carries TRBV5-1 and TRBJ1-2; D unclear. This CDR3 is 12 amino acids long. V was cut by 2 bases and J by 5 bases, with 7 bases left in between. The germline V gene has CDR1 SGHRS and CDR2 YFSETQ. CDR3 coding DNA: TGCGCCAGCAGCTTTGTCGATTATGGCTACACCTTC. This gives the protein CASSFVDYGYTF.